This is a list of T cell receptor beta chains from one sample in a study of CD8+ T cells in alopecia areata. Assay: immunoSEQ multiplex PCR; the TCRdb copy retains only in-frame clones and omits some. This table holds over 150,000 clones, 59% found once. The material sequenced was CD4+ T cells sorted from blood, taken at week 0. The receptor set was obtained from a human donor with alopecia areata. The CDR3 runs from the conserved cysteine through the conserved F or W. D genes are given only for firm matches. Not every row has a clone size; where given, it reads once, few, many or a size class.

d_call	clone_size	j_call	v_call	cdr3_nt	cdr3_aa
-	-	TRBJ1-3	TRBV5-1	TGCGCCAGCAGTTCCGGGACAGGAAACACCATATATTTT	CASSSGTGNTIYF
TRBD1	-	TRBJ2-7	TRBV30	TGTGCCTGGGGACCCGGGACAGGGTTCTCCGAGCAGTACTTC	CAWGPGTGFSEQYF
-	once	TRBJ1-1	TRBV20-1	TGCAGTGCTAGGGGTCGGACTGAAGCTTTCTTT	CSARGRTEAFF
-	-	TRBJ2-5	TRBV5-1	TGCGCCAGCAGCTTGGAACGGCTGGGGGAGACCCAGTACTTC	CASSLERLGETQYF
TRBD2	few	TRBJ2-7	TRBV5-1	TGCGCCAGCGGGACTAGCGGCAACTACGAGCAGTACTTC	CASGTSGNYEQYF
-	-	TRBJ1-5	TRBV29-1	TGCAGCCAGCACTACACCGCTAGCAATCAGCCCCAGCATTTT	CSQHYTASNQPQHF
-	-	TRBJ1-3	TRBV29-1	TGCAGCGTTGAGTCTCCTGGAAACACCATATATTTT	CSVESPGNTIYF
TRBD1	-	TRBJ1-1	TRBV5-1	TGCGCCAGCAGCGGAATGACAGGGAGGGCTTTCTTT	CASSGMTGRAFF
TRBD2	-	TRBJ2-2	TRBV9	TGTGCCAGCAGCGCGGGGGTAGCGGGGTACACCGGGGAGCTGTTTTTT	CASSAGVAGYTGELFF
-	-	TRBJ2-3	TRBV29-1	TGCAGCCAGGGGATTTACCAGGGGGATACGCAGTATTTT	CSQGIYQGDTQYF
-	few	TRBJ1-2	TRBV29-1	TGCAGCGTTGGTCCTGAGTCAGATGGCTACACCTTC	CSVGPESDGYTF
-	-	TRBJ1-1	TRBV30	TGTGCCTGGAGTGTGGGCCTCGGGGGCACTGAAGCTTTCTTT	CAWSVGLGGTEAFF
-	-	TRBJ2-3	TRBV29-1	TGCAGCGTTGGTCTTCAGGGCGGCACAGATACGCAGTATTTT	CSVGLQGGTDTQYF
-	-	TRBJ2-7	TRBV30	TGTGCCTGGAGCGGTTTAGCAGCCTACGAGCAGTACTTC	CAWSGLAAYEQYF
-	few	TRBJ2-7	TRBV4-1	TGCGCCAGCAGCCCAGAATCTAGCGACGAGCAGTACTTC	CASSPESSDEQYF
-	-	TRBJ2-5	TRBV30	TGTGCCTGGCTAGCGGACAGGGTGACAGAGACCCAGTACTTC	CAWLADRVTETQYF
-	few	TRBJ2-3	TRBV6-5	TGTGCCAGCAGGCTGAGCGGCGGTGATACGCAGTATTTT	CASRLSGGDTQYF
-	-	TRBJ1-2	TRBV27	TGTGCCAGCTCCCTTGGGCACGGGAATAACTATGGCTACACCTTC	CASSLGHGNNYGYTF
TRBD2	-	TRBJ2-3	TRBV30	TGTGCCTGGAGTGTGGAGACTAGCGCCACAGATACGCAGTATTTT	CAWSVETSATDTQYF
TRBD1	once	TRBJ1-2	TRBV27	TGTGCCAGCAGAGATGCCCGGACAGGCTTTGCAGGGGGCTACACCTTC	CASRDARTGFAGGYTF
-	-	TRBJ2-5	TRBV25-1	TGTGCCAGCGGGGAATCACGGTACCAAGAGACCCAGTACTTC	CASGESRYQETQYF
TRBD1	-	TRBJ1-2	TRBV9	TGTGCCAGCAGCGTGGATCCGGGACAGGTCTATGGCTACACCTTC	CASSVDPGQVYGYTF
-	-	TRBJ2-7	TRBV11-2	TGTGCCAGCAGCTTAGTCGGACGCACCACCGAGCAGTACTTC	CASSLVGRTTEQYF
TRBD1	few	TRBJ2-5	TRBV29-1	TGCAGCGTTAGGGACAGCGGACAAGAGACCCAGTACTTC	CSVRDSGQETQYF
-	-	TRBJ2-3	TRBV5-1	TGCGCCAGCAGCGCTGTGGTGGGTAGCACAGATACGCAGTATTTT	CASSAVVGSTDTQYF
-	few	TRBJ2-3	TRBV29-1	TGCAGCGTTGAGGTATCTAGCACAGATACGCAGTATTTT	CSVEVSSTDTQYF
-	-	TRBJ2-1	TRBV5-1	TGCGCCAGTCCAAAAACGAACAGCAACTACAATGAGCAGTTCTTC	CASPKTNSNYNEQFF
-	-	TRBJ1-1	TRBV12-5	TGTGCTAGTGGTTTGGTATTTGGCACTGAAGCTTTCTTT	CASGLVFGTEAFF
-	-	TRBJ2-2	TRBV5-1	TGCGCCAGCAGCTCCGAGAACACCGGGGAGCTGTTTTTT	CASSSENTGELFF
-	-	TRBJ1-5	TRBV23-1	TGCGCCAGCAGATCACCCGGGCCGATCCTCAATCAGCCCCAGCATTTT	CASRSPGPILNQPQHF
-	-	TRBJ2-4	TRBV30	TGTGCCTGGAGTGTCGGACAGAAAAACATTCAGTACTTC	CAWSVGQKNIQYF
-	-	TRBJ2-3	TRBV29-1	TGCAGCGTTGTGTTCGTTACGGATAGCACAGATACGCAGTATTTT	CSVVFVTDSTDTQYF
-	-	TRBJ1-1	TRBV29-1	TGCAGCGTTGCGGGGACAATGAACACTGAAGCTTTCTTT	CSVAGTMNTEAFF
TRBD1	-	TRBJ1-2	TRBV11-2	TGTGCCAGCAGCTTGGGACAGTTAGTGGGCTACACCTTC	CASSLGQLVGYTF
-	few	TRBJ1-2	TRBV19	TGTGCCAGTAGTTTTAACGACAAGGCGTATGGCTACACCTTC	CASSFNDKAYGYTF
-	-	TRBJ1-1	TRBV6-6	TGTGCCAGCATCCTACGACGGAACACTGAAGCTTTCTTT	CASILRRNTEAFF
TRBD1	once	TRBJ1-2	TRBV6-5	TGTGCCAGCAGTCCTACAGGGGGCGGGTATGGCTACACCTTC	CASSPTGGGYGYTF
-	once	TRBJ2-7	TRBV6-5	TGTGCCAGCAGTTATAACTACGAGCAGTACTTC	CASSYNYEQYF
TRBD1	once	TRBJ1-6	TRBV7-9	TGTGCCAGCAGCTTGGACAGGGGGCGTTCACCCCTCCACTTT	CASSLDRGRSPLHF
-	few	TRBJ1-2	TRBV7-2	TGTGCCAGCAACCGGGGTCCCCTTAGGGACTATGGCTACACCTTC	CASNRGPLRDYGYTF
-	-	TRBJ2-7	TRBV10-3	TGTGCCATCAGTGTGGGCAGGGACGTTGGCGAGCAGTACTTC	CAISVGRDVGEQYF
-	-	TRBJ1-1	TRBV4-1	TGCGCCAGCCGACTGACGGAGAACACTGAAGCTTTCTTT	CASRLTENTEAFF
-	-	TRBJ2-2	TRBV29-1	TGCAGCGTTGCGGCAGCAGGGAACACCGGGGAGCTGTTTTTT	CSVAAAGNTGELFF
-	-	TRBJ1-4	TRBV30	TGTGCCTGGAGAGGCGGGGAAAAACTGTTTTTT	CAWRGGEKLFF
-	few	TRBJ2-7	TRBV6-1	TGTGCCAGCCTCCCCGGACAGATCTACGAGCAGTACTTC	CASLPGQIYEQYF
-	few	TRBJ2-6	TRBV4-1	TGCGCCAGCAGCCCATTATCCTCTGGGGCCAACGTCCTGACTTTC	CASSPLSSGANVLTF
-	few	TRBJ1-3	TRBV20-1	TGCAGTGCTAGCCGGGGAAACACCATATATTTT	CSASRGNTIYF
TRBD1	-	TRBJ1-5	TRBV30	TGTGCCTGGAGCGGGACAGGGGGCGCGGATAGTCAGCCCCAGCATTTT	CAWSGTGGADSQPQHF
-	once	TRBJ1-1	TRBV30	TGTGCCTGGAGTGAGGGTGGCGGTGAAGCTTTCTTT	CAWSEGGGEAFF
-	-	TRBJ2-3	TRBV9	TGTGCCAGCAGCGTAGTTGGAACTATGGATACGCAGTATTTT	CASSVVGTMDTQYF
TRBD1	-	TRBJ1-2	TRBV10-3	TGTGCCACCGGGACAGGGAATTATGGCTACACCTTC	CATGTGNYGYTF
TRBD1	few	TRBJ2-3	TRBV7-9	TGTGCCAGCAGCTACAATCAGGGGGTTGGCACGCAGTATTTT	CASSYNQGVGTQYF
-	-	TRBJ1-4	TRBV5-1	TGCGCCAGCAGCTTTACCCCGGCTGCTAATGAAAAACTGTTTTTT	CASSFTPAANEKLFF